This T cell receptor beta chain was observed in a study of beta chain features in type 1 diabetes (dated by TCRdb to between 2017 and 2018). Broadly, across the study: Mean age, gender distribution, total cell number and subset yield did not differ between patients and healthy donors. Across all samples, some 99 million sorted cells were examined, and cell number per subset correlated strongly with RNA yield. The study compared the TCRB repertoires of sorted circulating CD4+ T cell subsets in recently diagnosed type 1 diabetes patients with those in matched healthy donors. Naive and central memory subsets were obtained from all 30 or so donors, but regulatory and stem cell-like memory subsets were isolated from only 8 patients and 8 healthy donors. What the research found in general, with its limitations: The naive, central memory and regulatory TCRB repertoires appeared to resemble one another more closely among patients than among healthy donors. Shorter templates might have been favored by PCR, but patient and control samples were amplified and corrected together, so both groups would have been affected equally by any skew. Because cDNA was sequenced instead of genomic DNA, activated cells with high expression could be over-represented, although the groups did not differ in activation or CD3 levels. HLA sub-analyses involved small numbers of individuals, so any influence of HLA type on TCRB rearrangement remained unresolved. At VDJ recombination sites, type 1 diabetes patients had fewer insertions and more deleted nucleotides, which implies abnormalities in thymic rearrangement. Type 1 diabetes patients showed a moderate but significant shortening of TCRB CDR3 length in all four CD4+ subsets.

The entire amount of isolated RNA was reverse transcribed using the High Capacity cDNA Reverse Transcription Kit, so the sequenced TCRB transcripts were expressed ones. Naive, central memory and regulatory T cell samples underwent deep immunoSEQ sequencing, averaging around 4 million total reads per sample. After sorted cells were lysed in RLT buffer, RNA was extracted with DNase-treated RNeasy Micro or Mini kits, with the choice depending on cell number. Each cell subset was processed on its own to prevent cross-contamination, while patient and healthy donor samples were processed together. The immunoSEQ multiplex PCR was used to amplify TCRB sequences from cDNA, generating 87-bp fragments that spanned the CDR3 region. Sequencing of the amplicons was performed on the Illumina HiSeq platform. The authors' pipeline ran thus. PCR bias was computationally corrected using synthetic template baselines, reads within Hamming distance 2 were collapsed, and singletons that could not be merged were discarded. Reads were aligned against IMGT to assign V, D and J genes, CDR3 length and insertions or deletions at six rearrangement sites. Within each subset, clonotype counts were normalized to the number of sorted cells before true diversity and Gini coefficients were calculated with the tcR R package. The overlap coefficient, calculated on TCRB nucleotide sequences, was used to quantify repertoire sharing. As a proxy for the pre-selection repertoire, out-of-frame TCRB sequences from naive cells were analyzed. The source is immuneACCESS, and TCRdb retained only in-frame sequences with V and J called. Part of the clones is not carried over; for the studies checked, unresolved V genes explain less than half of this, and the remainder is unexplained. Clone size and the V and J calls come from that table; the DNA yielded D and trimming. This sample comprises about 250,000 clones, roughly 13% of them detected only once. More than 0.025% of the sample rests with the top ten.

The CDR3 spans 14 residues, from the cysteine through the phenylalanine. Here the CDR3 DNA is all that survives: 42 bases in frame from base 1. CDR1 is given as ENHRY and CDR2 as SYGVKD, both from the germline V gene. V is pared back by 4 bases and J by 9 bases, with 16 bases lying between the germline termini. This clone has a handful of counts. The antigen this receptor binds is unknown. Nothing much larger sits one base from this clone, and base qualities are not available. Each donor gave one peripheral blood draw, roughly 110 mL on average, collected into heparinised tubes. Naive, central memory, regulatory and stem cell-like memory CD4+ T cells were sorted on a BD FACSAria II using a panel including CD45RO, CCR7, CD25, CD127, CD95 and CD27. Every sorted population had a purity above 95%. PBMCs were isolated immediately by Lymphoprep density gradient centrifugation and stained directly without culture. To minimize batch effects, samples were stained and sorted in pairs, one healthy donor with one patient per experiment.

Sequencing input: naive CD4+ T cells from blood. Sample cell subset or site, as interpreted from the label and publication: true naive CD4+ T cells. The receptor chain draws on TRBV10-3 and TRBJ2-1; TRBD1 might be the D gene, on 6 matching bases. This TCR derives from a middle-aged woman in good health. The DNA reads TGTGCCATCAGTGTGGACAGTGGTAACGGTGAGCAGTTCTTC. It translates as CAISVDSGNGEQFF.